Listed below are T cell receptor beta chains from one sample, sequenced in a study of tumor-infiltrating lymphocytes in localized non-small cell lung cancer. Using immunoSEQ multiplex PCR, the repertoire was profiled, and TCRdb retains in-frame clones only, with some absent. The sample has about 13,000 clones; more than 65% are singletons. The sample was lung tumor tissue. The receptors here all came from a human donor with non-small cell lung cancer. The conserved cysteine and the conserved F or W are not part of the CDR3 here.

V: TRBV9
J: TRBJ2-6
CDR3: ASSAQGAGANVLT

V: TRBV6-5
J: TRBJ2-7
CDR3: ASSYRDGSYEQY

V: TRBV28
J: TRBJ2-7
CDR3: ASSLSGLASYEQY

V: TRBV10-1
J: TRBJ2-3
CDR3: ASSLPPKAGEADTQY

V: TRBV11-2
J: TRBJ1-2
CDR3: ASSSLDYGYT

V: TRBV6-1
J: TRBJ1-1
CDR3: ASRVSGQNTEAF

V: TRBV13
J: TRBJ2-7
CDR3: ASSPSSYEQY

V: TRBV30
J: TRBJ1-2
CDR3: AWDGHGYT

V: TRBV6-6
J: TRBJ1-5
CDR3: ASSYSSYGNQPQH

V: TRBV9
J: TRBJ2-3
CDR3: ASSVAPDTQY

V: TRBV4-3
J: TRBJ2-1
CDR3: ASSQDKSASGRYDEQF

V: TRBV10-1
J: TRBJ2-1
CDR3: ASSESGGNNEQF

V: TRBV10-2
J: TRBJ2-7
CDR3: ASSEPGAGSSYEQY

V: TRBV15
J: TRBJ1-2
CDR3: ATSARTGQGYT

V: TRBV4-3
J: TRBJ1-2
CDR3: AGPRGDYGYT

V: TRBV4-1
J: TRBJ1-2
CDR3: ASSQEVGANYGYT

V: TRBV7-2
J: TRBJ1-1
CDR3: ASSLRTGGERTTEAF

V: TRBV29-1
J: TRBJ1-5
CDR3: SVQSQPNQPQH

V: TRBV19
J: TRBJ2-7
CDR3: ASKFAASYEQY

V: TRBV9
J: TRBJ2-1
CDR3: ASSVDPMSREQF

V: TRBV19
J: TRBJ1-5
CDR3: ASSTLSPWQSNQPQH

V: TRBV4-1
J: TRBJ2-4
CDR3: ASSPVGLAGGPDKNIQY

V: TRBV7-8
J: TRBJ2-3
CDR3: ASIFRDTTDTQY

V: TRBV5-4
J: TRBJ2-7
CDR3: ASSLGSNYEQY

V: TRBV5-4
J: TRBJ1-2
CDR3: ASSLALGTIVRGYT

V: TRBV6-5
J: TRBJ1-5
CDR3: ASSYSSYGNQPQH

V: TRBV11-3
J: TRBJ1-1
CDR3: ASSPRGQNTEAF

V: TRBV6-5
J: TRBJ2-7
CDR3: ASSYRAGTYEQY

V: TRBV12-5
J: TRBJ1-1
CDR3: ASGLGRGEAF

V: TRBV19
J: TRBJ1-1
CDR3: ASSIQQNTEAF

V: TRBV5-1
J: TRBJ2-2
CDR3: ASSLYAQGTTGELF

V: TRBV6-6
J: TRBJ1-2
CDR3: ASSYRDRANYGYT

V: TRBV5-4
J: TRBJ1-3
CDR3: ASRGDGGNTIY

V: TRBV4-3
J: TRBJ2-7
CDR3: ASSQDLVSGTSYEQY

V: TRBV13
J: TRBJ1-2
CDR3: ASSTPGHRANYGYT

V: TRBV27
J: TRBJ1-2
CDR3: ASRTNPGTGGSYGYT

V: TRBV4-2
J: TRBJ1-4
CDR3: ASSETMGAGKLF

V: TRBV18
J: TRBJ1-2
CDR3: ASSPDRGNYGYT

V: TRBV9
J: TRBJ2-2
CDR3: ASSVDGRPNTGELF

V: TRBV28
J: TRBJ1-1
CDR3: ASSGSYGGQTEAF

V: TRBV27
J: TRBJ2-5
CDR3: ASKKTGTETQY

V: TRBV19
J: TRBJ1-4
CDR3: ASSRRTEGLEKLF

V: TRBV4-3
J: TRBJ2-7
CDR3: ASSQDRGEPSVEQY

V: TRBV19
J: TRBJ2-7
CDR3: ASSSAGGTYEQY

V: TRBV28
J: TRBJ2-7
CDR3: ASSLSAGLGTLEYEQY

V: TRBV19
J: TRBJ2-3
CDR3: ASRTSGSLTDTQY

V: TRBV6-6
J: TRBJ2-7
CDR3: ASSSLDRRYEQY

V: TRBV30
J: TRBJ2-7
CDR3: AWSGGLAGGGEQY

V: TRBV18
J: TRBJ2-3
CDR3: ASSPRQGGDTDTQY

V: TRBV4-2
J: TRBJ2-7
CDR3: ASSQEFGAGADEQY

V: TRBV21-1
J: TRBJ2-3
CDR3: ASSTPTGGIQASTDTQY

V: TRBV13
J: TRBJ2-2
CDR3: ASSFRTTNTGELF

V: TRBV10-3
J: TRBJ1-1
CDR3: AISWDRVNTEAF

V: TRBV2
J: TRBJ2-7
CDR3: ASRGSRERSYEQY

V: TRBV5-5
J: TRBJ1-1
CDR3: ASSLLPLEGSTEAF